A selection of T cell receptor beta chains follows, all from one sample in a study of Graves' ophthalmopathy and Graves' hyperthyroidism. TCRdb ran MiXCR on the multiplex PCR reads and lists one entry per CDR3 protein. There are 900,000 to 1,200,000 distinct CDR3 sequences in the sample; less than 45% occur only once, and approximately 10% lies in the top ten. Material for sequencing was peripheral blood or thyroid tissue (not recorded which). The receptors shown here come from an adult man with Graves' hyperthyroidism. Both conserved end residues are part of each CDR3. A D gene is named only where the DNA matches it firmly. Size values are once, few and many counts, or a class for expanded clones, and some rows have none.

j_call clone_size d_call v_call cdr3_aa cdr3_nt
TRBJ2-7 - TRBD1 TRBV20-1 CSASPQGYRAYEQYF TGCAGTGCTAGTCCACAGGGGTACCGAGCCTACGAGCAGTACTTC
TRBJ2-7 - - TRBV25-1 CASSRGSGSGEQYF TGTGCCAGCAGCCGGGGGAGCGGGTCCGGCGAGCAGTACTTC
TRBJ2-7 - - TRBV20-1 CSCEGGIAYEQYF TGCAGTTGTGAGGGGGGAATTGCCTACGAGCAGTACTTC
TRBJ2-2 many - TRBV5-1 CASSLEVGNTGELFF TGCGCCAGCAGCTTGGAGGTGGGGAACACCGGGGAGCTGTTTTTT
TRBJ2-5 many - TRBV5-5 CASRTTGGRLETQYF TGTGCCAGCAGGACGACCGGGGGGCGGCTAGAGACCCAGTACTTC
TRBJ1-1 many - TRBV20-1 CSAGAERTGNTEAFF TGCAGTGCAGGGGCGGAACGCACCGGGAACACTGAAGCTTTCTTT
TRBJ2-6 - - TRBV20-1 CSARLDGTYVLTF TGCAGTGCTAGACTTGACGGGACCTACGTCCTGACTTTC
TRBJ2-3 - - TRBV5-4 CASSLESGDTQYF TGTGCCAGCAGCTTGGAATCGGGCGATACGCAGTATTTT
TRBJ1-2 - - TRBV7-3 CASSDQDGYGYTF TGTGCCAGCAGCGACCAGGACGGCTATGGCTACACCTTC
TRBJ1-2 few - TRBV30 CAGRSRVGYTF TGTGCCGGCCGGTCCAGGGTCGGCTACACCTTC
TRBJ1-1 - TRBD1 TRBV25-1 CASSGYGTGGPEAFF TGTGCCAGCAGTGGCTACGGGACAGGGGGCCCTGAAGCTTTCTTT
TRBJ1-1 - - TRBV19 CASSTAQGPKNTEAFF TGTGCCAGTAGTACCGCCCAGGGGCCCAAGAACACTGAAGCTTTCTTT
TRBJ1-2 few - TRBV27 CASSSLYRGGYTF TGTGCCAGCAGTAGTTTGTATCGGGGTGGCTACACCTTC
TRBJ1-5 few - TRBV2 CASSEGVLGNQPQHF TGTGCCAGCAGTGAGGGGGTGCTGGGCAATCAGCCCCAGCATTTT
TRBJ1-5 many - TRBV29-1 CSALRGEGQPQHF TGCAGCGCCCTACGGGGGGAGGGCCAGCCCCAGCATTTT